This passage covers 30 T cell receptor beta chains from one sample sequenced in a study of tumor and adjacent non-tumor tissue in lung cancer. RNA was extracted from bulk tissue without any cell sorting. TCRbeta libraries were built with three rounds of nested PCR, modified from ARM-PCR. TCRdb redid the calling of the multiplex PCR reads with MiXCR, one entry per CDR3 protein. This sample has roughly 120,000 distinct CDR3 sequences, with over 75% found just once. Sequencing used lung tumor tissue. The receptors come from a man in his 70s with non-small cell lung cancer.

This clonotype was seen once. The chain uses TRBV29-1 and TRBJ2-3, with TRBD2 as a possible D gene (5 bases). Germline CDR1 reads SQVTM; CDR2 reads ANQGSEA. The CDR3 has 13 amino acids. The V and J ends lost 7 bases and 2 bases respectively, with 13 bases between them. CDR3 DNA: TGCAGCGCATTACTGACTATCACAGATACGCAGTATTTT. Residues: CSALLTITDTQYF.

As to this clonotype: Since no conserved phenylalanine or tryptophan closes the CDR3, a read error is the likely cause. The rearrangement joins TRBV11-1 to TRBJ2-5; D is undetermined. Trimming left V 7 bases short and J 5 bases short, with 14 bases between. Germline assignment: CDR1 SGHAT and CDR2 FQDESV (reference sequence). This CDR3 has 13 amino acids. CDR3: CASNFFRRETQYL. Here the CDR3 DNA reads TGTGCCAGCAACTTTTTCAGGCGGGAGACCCAGTACTTA.

This clonotype was detected ten times or more. V usage is TRBV30 and J usage is TRBJ2-1; D unclear. Trimming pared 3 bases from V and 4 bases from J, leaving 7 bases between. CDR1 and CDR2 (germline): GTSNPN, SVGIG (reference sequence). The CDR3 runs 12 residues. CDR3 amino acids: CAWSTGYNEQFF. For the CDR3, the DNA is TGTGCCTGGAGCACCGGGTACAATGAGCAGTTCTTC.

A note on this clonotype: One end of the junction does not line up with germline, which may come from a read error. This rearrangement joins TRBV29-1 to TRBJ1-2; D gene uncertain. The germline V gene encodes CDR1 SQVTM and CDR2 ANQGSEA. The CDR3 is 13 amino acids. The CDR3 nucleotides are TGCAGCGTTCTCCAATCGGGAGCCTATGGCGACACCTTC. Translating gives CSVLQSGAYGDTF.

This chain joins TRBV11-2 and TRBJ1-1; TRBD1 is a possible D gene (6 bases). Germline assignment: CDR1 SGHAT and CDR2 FQNNGV. This CDR3 contains 14 residues. The CDR3 nucleotides read TGTGCGAACAGCATCGGCGGGGGCCGGACTGAAGCTTTCTTT. This translates into CANSIGGGRTEAFF.

As to this clonotype: Since no conserved phenylalanine or tryptophan closes the CDR3, a read error is the likely cause. The limits of the CDR3 on the DNA are not certain, so only TCRdb's listed CDR3 is given. The chain uses TRBV4-1 and TRBJ2-5. The CDR3 sequence runs 14 residues, both termini included. Germline lookup yields CDR1 MGHRA and CDR2 YSYEKL. The CDR3 protein is CASSQQWTQETQYL.

This rearrangement joins TRBV6-6 to TRBJ2-1; 8 bases agree with TRBD2. The end of the DNA fits TRBJ2-7 better, so the J call may be wrong. The germline CDR1 and CDR2 sequences are MNHNY and SVGAGI (reference sequence). This CDR3 spans 15 amino acids. The chain's CDR3 is CASIMTSDPYNEQYF. CDR3 DNA sequence: TGTGCCAGTATTATGACTAGCGACCCTTACAATGAACAGTACTTC.

This clonotype was seen only once. This sequence joins TRBV6-5 and TRBJ1-1; 9 nucleotides align to TRBD1. Trimming cost V 7 bases and J 7 bases; bases outside gene matches: 10. The CDR3 sequence is 14 residues long. CDR1 and CDR2 (germline): MNHEY, SVGAGI. This chain's CDR3 is CASIQTGGRREAFF. As DNA, the CDR3 is TGTGCCAGCATCCAGACAGGGGGTCGTCGTGAAGCTTTCTTT.

Of note for this clonotype: The germline gene is not matched at one end of the junction; a read error may be the cause. The rearrangement uses TRBV4-2 and TRBJ2-7; D may be TRBD1 (6 bases). CDR1 and CDR2 (germline): LGHNA, YNFKEQ. The CDR3 extends over 14 amino acids. CDR3 nucleotide sequence: TGTGCCAGCAACCAAGGACAGAGTCTCTACGTGCAGTACTTC. The encoded protein is CASNQGQSLYVQYF.

Remarks on this clonotype: The junction does not match germline at one end; this may be a read error. The chain is built from TRBV20-1 and TRBJ2-1; 12 bases map to TRBD2. Germline CDR1 is DFQATT and CDR2 is SNEGSKA (reference sequence). The CDR3 runs 12 residues. The CDR3 loop reads CNASGGADEQFF. The CDR3 coding sequence is TGCAATGCTAGCGGGGGGGCCGATGAGCAGTTCTTC.

The chain is built from TRBV5-6 and TRBJ2-7, with a weak D call TRBD2 (5 bases). CDR3 length: 14 residues. Germline CDR1 and CDR2: SGHDT and YYEEEE. The CDR3 reads CVNSPGGWSYEQYF. The CDR3 bases are TGTGTCAACAGCCCAGGCGGGTGGTCCTACGAGCAGTACTTC.

Notes on this clonotype: A read error may account for a junction end that differs from germline. This sequence joins TRBV28 and TRBJ2-3; a possible D gene is TRBD1 (5 bases). This CDR3 is 15 amino acids long. Germline V gene lookup returns CDR1 MDHEN and CDR2 SYDVKM. CDR3 amino acids: CVSSPLKGGTDTQYF. Written as DNA, the CDR3 is TGTGTCAGCAGTCCATTAAAAGGGGGCACAGATACGCAGTATTTT.

This sequence joins TRBV7-8 and TRBJ2-7; D might be TRBD1 or TRBD2, each matching 5 bases. The CDR3 contains 16 residues. Germline loops: CDR1 SGHVS, CDR2 FQNEAQ. V was trimmed by 8 bases and J by 7 bases, leaving 27 bases between them. The DNA of the CDR3 is TGTGCCAGCGGTACCTCCGGGACGGCGAAGGAGTATGAGCAGTACTTC. Its protein product is CASGTSGTAKEYEQYF.

Notes on this clonotype: A junction end diverges from the germline sequence, so it may reflect a read error. This sequence joins TRBV6-2 or TRBV6-3 and TRBJ1-1; possible D gene TRBD1, 5 bases. There are 16 residues in the CDR3. CDR1 is MNHEY and CDR2 is SVGEGT in the germline V gene. CDR3 protein: CASSLTPGARGTEVFF. DNA for the CDR3: TGTGCCAGCAGTCTCACTCCCGGGGCAAGAGGGACTGAAGTTTTCTTT.

The gene calls are TRBV6-5 and TRBJ2-7, with 9 bases fitting TRBD2. J was trimmed by 7 bases and V by 11 bases; bases with no gene match: 18. The germline V gene encodes CDR1 MNHEY and CDR2 SVGAGI. This CDR3 region has 15 residues. The CDR3 sequence: CAVGRGLAGSYEQYF. For the CDR3, the DNA is TGTGCCGTTGGAAGGGGACTAGCAGGTTCTTATGAGCAGTACTTC.

Notes on this clonotype: Because it lacks the conserved phenylalanine or tryptophan at the end, this CDR3 is likely a read error. V and J are TRBV11-2 and TRBJ2-2; D unresolved. The CDR3 contains 16 residues. Germline V CDR1 and CDR2: SGHAT, FQNNGV. Trimming stripped 1 base from V and 8 bases from J, with 17 bases between. CDR3 in DNA: TGTGCCAGCAGCTTAGTGGGCACAGAGGTTGCAGGGGAGCTGTTTTCT. It is translated as CASSLVGTEVAGELFS.

Remarks on this clonotype: One base away lies a much larger clone, so this may be a sequencing read error. This rearrangement joins TRBV5-6 to TRBJ2-7; no reliable D call. Looked up from germline, CDR1 is SGHDT and CDR2 is YYEEEE. The CDR3 has 13 amino acids. The CDR3 DNA is TGTGCCAGCAACTTGGCGCGTCTCTACGAGCAGTACTTC. Amino acid sequence: CASNLARLYEQYF.

The V call is TRBV5-5, the J call TRBJ1-2; no firm D call. With 2 bases removed from V and 4 bases from J, the gap between germline ends came to 9 bases. Germline V gives CDR1 SGHKS, CDR2 YYEKEE (reference sequence). This CDR3 region has 13 residues. CDR3 amino acids: CASSFDGLYGYTF. The DNA of the CDR3 is TGTGCCAGCAGCTTTGATGGGCTCTATGGCTACACCTTC.

The DNA of the CDR3 is TGTGCCAGCATCCGTCGGGTAGTAAGCATAGATGCTCAGTATTTT. Its protein is CASIRRVVSIDAQYF. This chain joins TRBV11-3 and TRBJ2-3, with D uncertain. Trimming stripped 7 bases from V and 12 bases from J, with 26 bases between. CDR1 and CDR2 from the germline V gene are SGHNT and YENEEA. The length of the CDR3 is 15 residues.

V usage is TRBV6-2 or TRBV6-3 and J usage is TRBJ2-7; the D gene is possibly TRBD1 (5 bases). This CDR3 is built from 16 residues. The V end lost 6 bases, the J end lost 3 bases, and 21 bases lay between the germline ends. Germline-derived CDR1 and CDR2 are MNHEY and SVGEGT. The CDR3 region is CASSPFRKGINYEQYF. The CDR3 DNA is TGTGCCAGCAGCCCCTTCCGGAAGGGGATCAACTACGAGCAGTACTTC.

This clonotype was seen once. One end of the junction is discordant with germline, which a read error may explain. The chain links TRBV6-5 to TRBJ1-1, with no clear D. The CDR3 has 19 residues. CDR1 is MNHEY and CDR2 is SVGAGI in the germline V gene. The CDR3 loop reads CASSYHTRVPSSANTEASF. The CDR3 DNA reads TGTGCCAGCAGTTACCACACGAGGGTACCCTCTTCCGCGAACACTGAAGCTTCCTTT.

Regarding this clonotype: The junction does not match germline at one end; this may be a read error. This rearrangement joins TRBV10-2 to TRBJ1-2; 7 positions agree with TRBD1. Germline V gene data show CDR1 as WSHSY and CDR2 as SAAADI. This CDR3 region has 13 residues. DNA for the CDR3: TGTGTCAGCAGTGACTCGACAGGGTTTGGCTACACCTTC. It specifies CVSSDSTGFGYTF.

On this clonotype: A read error may produce the germline difference seen at one junction end. The V and J genes are TRBV29-1 and TRBJ2-1; possible D gene TRBD2, 6 bases. This CDR3 is built from 13 residues. Germline lookup yields CDR1 SQVTM and CDR2 ANQGSEA. The CDR3 DNA follows: TGCGGCGTGACGGGAGTCGAGTACAATGAGCAGTTCTTC. Its translation is CGVTGVEYNEQFF.

With regard to this clonotype: The CDR3 end shows no conserved phenylalanine or tryptophan, and so a read error is likely. The V and J genes are TRBV20-1 and TRBJ1-2; D remains unclear. This CDR3 has 10 amino acids. CDR1 and CDR2 from the germline V gene are DFQATT and SNEGSKA (reference sequence). CDR3 protein: CRAKGGGYTL. CDR3 sequence (DNA): TGCCGTGCTAAGGGAGGTGGCTACACCTTA.

Remarks on this clonotype: Mismatch with germline at one junction end may stem from a read error. The rearrangement joins TRBV6-2 or TRBV6-3 to TRBJ2-1; D is perhaps TRBD2 (5 bases). The germline gives CDR1 MNHEY, CDR2 SVGEGT. The CDR3 runs 13 residues. As DNA, the CDR3 is TGTGCCAGCAACAGCGGCAGTTACAATGAGCACTTCTTC. Amino acid sequence: CASNSGSYNEHFF.

Concerning this clonotype itself: Sequence at one end of the junction differs from germline and may be a read error. The V and J genes are TRBV5-1 and TRBJ1-2; D may be TRBD1 (5 bases). The CDR3 loop spans 16 amino acids. Looked up from germline, CDR1 is SGHRS and CDR2 is YFSETQ. CDR3 nucleotides: TGCACCAGCAGCGAGGGACTTAGCCCCCTTACGGGAGGCTACATCTTC. This sequence encodes CTSSEGLSPLTGGYIF. Based on the CDR3 plus reference TRBV5-1 and TRBJ1-2, the full variable domain is KAGVTQTPRYLIKTRGQQVTLSCSPISGHRSVSWYQQTPGQGLQFLFEYFSETQRNKGNFPGRFSGRQFSNSRSEMNVSTLELGDSALYLCTSSEGLSPLTGGYIFGSGTRLTVV.

Concerning this clonotype itself: The junction shows a germline mismatch at one end, possibly a read error. V is TRBV10-2 and J is TRBJ2-5; D might be TRBD2 (5 bases). Germline values: CDR1 WSHSY, CDR2 SAAADI. The CDR3 totals 12 residues. The CDR3 DNA sequence: TGCACCAGCGCCGGACTGTGGGAGACCCAGTACTTC. This gives the protein CTSAGLWETQYF.

About this clonotype itself: An end of the junction does not agree with germline; a read error may underlie this. The chain joins TRBV11-2 to TRBJ1-4; D remains ambiguous. Germline V gene sequence: CDR1 SGHAT, CDR2 FQNNGV. CDR3 length: 15 residues. The DNA of the CDR3 is TGTACCAGCAGCAGAAGTGGGATAAGTAATGAAAAATTGTTTTTT. Its protein product is CTSSRSGISNEKLFF.

A remark on this clonotype: Germline and junction disagree at one end, which may indicate a read error. The rearrangement links TRBV6-5 to TRBJ2-2; 10 positions match TRBD2. CDR1 is MNHEY and CDR2 is SVGAGI in the germline V gene. The CDR3 is 17 amino acids. CDR3 coding DNA: TGTGTCAGCAGTTACTCGTTAGCGGGAGGTAATACCGGGGAGCTGTTTTTT. It specifies CVSSYSLAGGNTGELFF.

As concerns this clonotype: An end of the junction does not agree with germline; a read error may underlie this. The gene calls are TRBV6-1 and TRBJ2-3; a weak D match, TRBD2 (6 bases). The length of the CDR3 is 15 residues. Germline-derived CDR1 and CDR2 are MNHNS and SASEGT. CDR3 sequence (DNA): TGTGCCAGCAGTACCCCCCGGGGGAGAACAGATATGCAGTATTTC. It translates to CASSTPRGRTDMQYF.